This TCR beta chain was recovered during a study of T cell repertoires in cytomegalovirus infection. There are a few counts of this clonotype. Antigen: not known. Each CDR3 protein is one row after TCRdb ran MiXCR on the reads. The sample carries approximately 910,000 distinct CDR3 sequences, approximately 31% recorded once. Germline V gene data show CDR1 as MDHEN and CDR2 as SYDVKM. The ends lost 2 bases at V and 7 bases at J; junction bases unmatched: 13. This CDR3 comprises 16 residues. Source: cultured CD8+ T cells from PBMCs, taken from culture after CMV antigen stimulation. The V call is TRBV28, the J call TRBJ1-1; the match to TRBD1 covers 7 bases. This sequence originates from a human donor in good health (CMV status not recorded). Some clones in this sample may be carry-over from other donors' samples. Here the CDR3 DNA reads TGTGCCAGCAGTTTAGGAGGGGGCAGAGGGAGAGGTGAAGCTTTCTTT. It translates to CASSLGGGRGRGEAFF.